This T cell receptor beta chain was sequenced in a study of blood T cell repertoires in COVID-19. The assay was immunoSEQ multiplex PCR, and TCRdb's table has in-frame clones only and misses some. The table has 110,000 or so clones, around 74% seen once. The length of the CDR3 is 17 residues. CDR1 is MNHEY and CDR2 is SMNVEV in the germline V gene (reference sequence). With 0 bases clipped from V and 2 bases from J, the junction kept 4 bases outside the gene matches. This rearrangement joins TRBV27 to TRBJ2-7; 13 bases align to TRBD2. This receptor was taken from a woman between 65 and 79 years old with acute or convalescent COVID-19. The sequencing sample was made of peripheral blood. Here the CDR3 reads CASSLSPGLAGTYEQYF. The CDR3 DNA reads as TGTGCCAGCAGTTTATCGCCGGGACTAGCGGGGACCTACGAGCAGTACTTC.